This TCR beta chain was sequenced for a study of T cells expressing NK-cell markers. Study information: Eight donors were sequenced, of whom seven were HCMV-seropositive, while the remaining one was HCMV-seronegative.

The study, taken as a whole, reports: CD8+ T cells in over 5 donors included dominant NKG2C+ clonotypes at roughly 1.0-8%.

This CDR3 has 15 residues. For TCR beta, cDNA was produced by 5'RACE template switching with UMIs. TCRdb processed the 5' RACE reads again and assigns one entry to each CDR3 protein, with no DNA. Here the sample table reports approximately 550,000 distinct CDR3 sequences. A remark on this clonotype: Antigen unknown.

This clonotype originated in a man aged 18 to 30 in good health. The chain recombines TRBV12-3 or TRBV12-4 with TRBJ2-7; lacking DNA, the TRBD2 call made by TCRdb goes unchecked. Sequencing used blood T cells: a sorted CD56 or NKG2C T cell subset, CD4+ or CD8+ T cells, or bulk PBMC T cells (not recorded which). The CDR3: CASSFRGGGAYEQYF.